What follows are 10 T cell receptor beta chains derived from one specimen sequenced in a study of preoperative IRX-2 immunotherapy in early breast cancer. This sample's treatment: preoperative locoregional IRX-2 cytokine immunotherapy. TCRdb's copy holds only in-frame clones and misses some; the assay was immunoSEQ multiplex PCR. The data show 55,000 to 70,000 clones, with approximately 94% seen just once and 1.5% to 2% held by the top ten. Sampling took place from a patient treated with IRX-2 immunotherapy. All receptors come from a human donor with breast cancer.

V usage is TRBV5-1 and J usage is TRBJ2-1; 10 nucleotides align to TRBD2. Germline V lookup: CDR1 SGHRS, CDR2 YFSETQ. The CDR3 spans 15 residues. Trimming at V came to 0 bases and at J to 5 bases, leaving 2 bases not matched to a gene. Here the CDR3 DNA reads TGCGCCAGCAGCTTGGAACTAGCGGGAAACAATGAGCAGTTCTTC. Translating it yields CASSLELAGNNEQFF.

The J gene is TRBJ2-1, the V gene TRBV5-1; 10 nucleotides align to TRBD2. The CDR3 is 14 amino acids. Germline CDR1 reads SGHRS; CDR2 reads YFSETQ. The J segment lost 6 bases and the V segment lost 4 bases, leaving 4 bases of the junction unmatched. The CDR3, as DNA: TGCGCCAGCAGCCCGACTAGCGGGCCCAATGAGCAGTTCTTC. Protein product: CASSPTSGPNEQFF.

V is TRBV11-2 and J is TRBJ2-5, with TRBD1 identical over 7 bases. The J call may be wrong; the DNA end is better matched by TRBJ2-7. The CDR3 totals 15 residues. Germline V gene lookup returns CDR1 SGHAT and CDR2 FQNNGV. DNA of the CDR3: TGTGCCAGCAGCCCGACGACAGGGATCAGGTACGAGCAGTACTTC. It encodes CASSPTTGIRYEQYF.

CDR3 DNA: TGTGCCAGCAGTTTATCTGGGTCAGGGCGGATTCGCTACACCTTC. It codes for CASSLSGSGRIRYTF. The chain employs TRBV27 and TRBJ1-2; D is perhaps TRBD1 (5 bases). Germline assignment: CDR1 MNHEY and CDR2 SMNVEV (reference sequence). V was shortened by 0 bases and J by 9 bases, with 17 bases between the two germline ends. CDR3 length: 15 residues.

The V and J genes are TRBV10-1 and TRBJ1-2; D is uncertain. V lost 6 bases, J lost 0 bases, and 8 bases lay in between. Per germline, CDR1 WNHNN and CDR2 SYGVQD (reference sequence). There are 13 residues in the CDR3. Here the CDR3 DNA reads TGCGCCAGCAGATGTGGGGCTAACTATGGCTACACCTTC. It codes for CASRCGANYGYTF.

The rearrangement joins TRBV18 to TRBJ1-6, with 9 bases lining up with TRBD1. Looked up from germline, CDR1 is KGHSH and CDR2 is LQKENI. The CDR3 is 14 amino acids. Trimming removed 5 bases from V and 7 bases from J; junction bases left unmatched: 3. CDR3 nucleotides: TGTGCCAGCTCAACAGGGGGCTTGAATTCACCCCTCCACTTT. Translating it yields CASSTGGLNSPLHF.

This chain links TRBV5-1 with TRBJ1-6; no definite D call. CDR3 length: 14 amino acids. Between the trimmed V and J ends, which lost 0 bases and 7 bases, there was a span of 8 bases. In germline, CDR1 is SGHRS, CDR2 YFSETQ. The CDR3 nucleotides are TGCGCCAGCAGCTTGGACTTCAGGAATTCACCCCTCCACTTT. Protein product: CASSLDFRNSPLHF.

By share, this clone ranks as medium-sized. The genes are TRBV28 and TRBJ2-2, with D possibly matching TRBD2 (6 bases). Germline assignment: CDR1 MDHEN and CDR2 SYDVKM. V lost 8 bases and J 4 bases, leaving 17 bases between the germline ends. The CDR3 covers 15 residues. DNA for the CDR3: TGTGCCAGCGCCGTCGGGCGGGACCCCACCGGGGAGCTGTTTTTT. Protein sequence: CASAVGRDPTGELFF.

CDR3 DNA sequence: TGTGCCAGCAGCTGGGGAGCGGGGGGCAGGTACGAGCAGTACTTC. Protein product: CASSWGAGGRYEQYF. The chain employs TRBV11-3 and TRBJ2-7, with TRBD2 matching 9 bases. With 4 bases clipped from V and 4 bases from J, the junction kept 8 bases outside the gene matches. Germline V gene lookup returns CDR1 SGHNT and CDR2 YENEEA. The length of the CDR3 is 15 residues.

J is TRBJ1-6 and V is TRBV2; D not resolved. This CDR3 region has 12 residues. Germline CDR1 is SNHLY and CDR2 is FYNNEI. V was clipped by 3 bases and J by 14 bases, with 11 bases between them. The CDR3 region has the DNA TGTGCCAGCAGTGACGTCCCGGAGGCCCTCCACTTT. Its protein product is CASSDVPEALHF.